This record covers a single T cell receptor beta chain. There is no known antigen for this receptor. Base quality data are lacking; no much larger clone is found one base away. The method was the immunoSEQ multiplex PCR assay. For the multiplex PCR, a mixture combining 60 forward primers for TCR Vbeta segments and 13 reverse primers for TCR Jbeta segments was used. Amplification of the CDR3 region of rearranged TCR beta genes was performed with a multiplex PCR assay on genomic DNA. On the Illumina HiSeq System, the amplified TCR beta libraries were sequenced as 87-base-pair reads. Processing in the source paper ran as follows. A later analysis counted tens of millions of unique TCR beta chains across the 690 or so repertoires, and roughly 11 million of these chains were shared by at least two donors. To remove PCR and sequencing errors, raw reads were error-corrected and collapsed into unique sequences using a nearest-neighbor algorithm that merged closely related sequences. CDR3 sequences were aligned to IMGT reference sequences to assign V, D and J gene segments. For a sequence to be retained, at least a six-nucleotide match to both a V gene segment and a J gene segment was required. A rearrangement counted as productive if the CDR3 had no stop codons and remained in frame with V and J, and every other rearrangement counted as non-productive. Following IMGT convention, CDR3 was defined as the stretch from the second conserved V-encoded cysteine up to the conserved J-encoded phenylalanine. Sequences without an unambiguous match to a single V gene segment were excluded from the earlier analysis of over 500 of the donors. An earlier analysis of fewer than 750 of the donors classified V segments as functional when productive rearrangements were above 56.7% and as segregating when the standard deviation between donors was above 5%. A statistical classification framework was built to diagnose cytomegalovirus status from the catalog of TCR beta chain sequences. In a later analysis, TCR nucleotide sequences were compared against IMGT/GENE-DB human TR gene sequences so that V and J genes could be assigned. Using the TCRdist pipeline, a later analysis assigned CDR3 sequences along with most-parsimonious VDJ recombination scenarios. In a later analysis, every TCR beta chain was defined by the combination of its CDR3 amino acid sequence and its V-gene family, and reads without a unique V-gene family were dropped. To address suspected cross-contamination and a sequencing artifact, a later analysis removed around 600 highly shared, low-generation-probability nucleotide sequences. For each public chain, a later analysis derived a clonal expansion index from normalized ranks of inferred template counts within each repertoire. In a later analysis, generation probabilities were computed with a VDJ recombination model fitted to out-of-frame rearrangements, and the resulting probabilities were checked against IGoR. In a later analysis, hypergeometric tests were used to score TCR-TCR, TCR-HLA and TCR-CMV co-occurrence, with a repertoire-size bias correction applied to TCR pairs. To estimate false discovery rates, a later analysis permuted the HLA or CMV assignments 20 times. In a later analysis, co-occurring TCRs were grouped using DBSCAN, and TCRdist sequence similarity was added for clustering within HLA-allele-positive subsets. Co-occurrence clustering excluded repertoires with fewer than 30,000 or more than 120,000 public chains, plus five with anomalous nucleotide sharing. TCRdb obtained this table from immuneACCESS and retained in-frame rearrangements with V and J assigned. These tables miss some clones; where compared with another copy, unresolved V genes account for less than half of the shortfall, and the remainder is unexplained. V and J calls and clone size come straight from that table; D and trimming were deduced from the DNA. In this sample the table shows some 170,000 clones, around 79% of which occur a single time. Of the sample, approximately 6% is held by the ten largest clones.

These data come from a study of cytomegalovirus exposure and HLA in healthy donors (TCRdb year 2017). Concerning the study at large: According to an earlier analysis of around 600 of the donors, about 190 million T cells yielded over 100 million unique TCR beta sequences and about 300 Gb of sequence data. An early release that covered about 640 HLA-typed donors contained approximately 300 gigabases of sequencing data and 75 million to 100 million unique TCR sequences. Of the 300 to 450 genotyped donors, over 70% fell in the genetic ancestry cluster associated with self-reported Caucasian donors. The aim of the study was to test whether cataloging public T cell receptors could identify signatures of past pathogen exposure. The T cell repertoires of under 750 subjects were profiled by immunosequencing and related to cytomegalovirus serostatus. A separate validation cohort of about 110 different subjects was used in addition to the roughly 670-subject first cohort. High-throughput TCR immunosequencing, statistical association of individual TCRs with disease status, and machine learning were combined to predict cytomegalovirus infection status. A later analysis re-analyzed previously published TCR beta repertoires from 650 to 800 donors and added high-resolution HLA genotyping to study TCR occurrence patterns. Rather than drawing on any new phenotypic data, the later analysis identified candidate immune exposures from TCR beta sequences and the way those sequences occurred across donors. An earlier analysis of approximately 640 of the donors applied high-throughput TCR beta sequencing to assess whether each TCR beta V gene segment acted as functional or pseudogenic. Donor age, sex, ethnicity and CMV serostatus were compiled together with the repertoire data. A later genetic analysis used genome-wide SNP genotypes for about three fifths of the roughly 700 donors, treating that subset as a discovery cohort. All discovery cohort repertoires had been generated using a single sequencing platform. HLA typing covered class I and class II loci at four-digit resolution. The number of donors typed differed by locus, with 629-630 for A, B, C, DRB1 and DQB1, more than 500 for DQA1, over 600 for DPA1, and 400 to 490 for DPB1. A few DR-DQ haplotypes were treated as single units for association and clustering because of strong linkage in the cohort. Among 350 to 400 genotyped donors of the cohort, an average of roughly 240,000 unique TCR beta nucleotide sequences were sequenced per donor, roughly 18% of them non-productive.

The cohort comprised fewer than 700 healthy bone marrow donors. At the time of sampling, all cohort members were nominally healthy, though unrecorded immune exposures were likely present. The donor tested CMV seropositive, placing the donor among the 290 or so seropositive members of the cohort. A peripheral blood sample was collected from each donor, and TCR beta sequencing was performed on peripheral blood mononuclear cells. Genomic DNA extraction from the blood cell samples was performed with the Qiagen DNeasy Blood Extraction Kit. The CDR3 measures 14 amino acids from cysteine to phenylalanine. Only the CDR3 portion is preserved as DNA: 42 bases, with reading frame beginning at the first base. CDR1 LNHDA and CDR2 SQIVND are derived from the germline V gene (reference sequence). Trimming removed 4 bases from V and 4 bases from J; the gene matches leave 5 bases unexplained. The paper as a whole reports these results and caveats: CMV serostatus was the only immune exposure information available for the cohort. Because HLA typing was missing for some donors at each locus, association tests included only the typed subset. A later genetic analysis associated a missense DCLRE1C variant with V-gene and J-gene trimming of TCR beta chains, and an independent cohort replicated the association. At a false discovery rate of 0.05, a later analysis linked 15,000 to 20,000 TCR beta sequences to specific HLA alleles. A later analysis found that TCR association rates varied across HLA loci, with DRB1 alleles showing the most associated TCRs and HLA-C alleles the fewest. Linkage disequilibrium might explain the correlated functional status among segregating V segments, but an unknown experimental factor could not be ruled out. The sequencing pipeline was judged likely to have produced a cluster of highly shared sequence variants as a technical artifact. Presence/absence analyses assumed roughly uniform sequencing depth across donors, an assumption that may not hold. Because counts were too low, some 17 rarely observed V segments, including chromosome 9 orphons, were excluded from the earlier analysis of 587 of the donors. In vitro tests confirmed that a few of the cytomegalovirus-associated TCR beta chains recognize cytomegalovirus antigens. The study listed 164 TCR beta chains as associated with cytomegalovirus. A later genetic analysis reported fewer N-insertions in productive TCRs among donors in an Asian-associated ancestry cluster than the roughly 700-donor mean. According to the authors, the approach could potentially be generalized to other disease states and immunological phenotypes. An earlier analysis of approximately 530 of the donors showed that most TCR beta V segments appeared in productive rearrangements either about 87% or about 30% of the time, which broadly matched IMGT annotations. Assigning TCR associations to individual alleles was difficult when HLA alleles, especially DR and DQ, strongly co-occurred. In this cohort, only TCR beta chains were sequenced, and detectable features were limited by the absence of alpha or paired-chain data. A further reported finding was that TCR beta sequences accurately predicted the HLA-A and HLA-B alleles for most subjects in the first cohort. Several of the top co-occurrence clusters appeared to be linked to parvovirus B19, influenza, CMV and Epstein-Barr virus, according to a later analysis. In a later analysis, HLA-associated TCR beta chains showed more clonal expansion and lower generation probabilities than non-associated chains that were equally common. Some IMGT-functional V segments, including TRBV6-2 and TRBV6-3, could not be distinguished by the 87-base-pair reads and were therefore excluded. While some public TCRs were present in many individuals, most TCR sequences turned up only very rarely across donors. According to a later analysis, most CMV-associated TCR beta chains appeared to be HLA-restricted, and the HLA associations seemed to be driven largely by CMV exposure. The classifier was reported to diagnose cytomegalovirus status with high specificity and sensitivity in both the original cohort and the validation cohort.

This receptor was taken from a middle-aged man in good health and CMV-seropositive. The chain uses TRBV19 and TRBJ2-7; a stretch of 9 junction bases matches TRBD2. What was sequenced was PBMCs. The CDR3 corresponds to CASSTGLAGYEQYF. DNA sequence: TGTGCCAGTAGTACAGGGCTAGCGGGATACGAGCAGTACTTC.